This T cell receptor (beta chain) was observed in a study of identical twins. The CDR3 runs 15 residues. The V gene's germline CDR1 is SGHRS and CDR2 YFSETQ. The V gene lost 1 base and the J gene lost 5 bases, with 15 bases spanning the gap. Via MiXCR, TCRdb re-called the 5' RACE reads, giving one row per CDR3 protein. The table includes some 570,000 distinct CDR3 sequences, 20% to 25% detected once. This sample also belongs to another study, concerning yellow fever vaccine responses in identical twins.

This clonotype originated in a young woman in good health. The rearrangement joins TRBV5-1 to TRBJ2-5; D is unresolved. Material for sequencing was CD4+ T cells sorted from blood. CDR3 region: CASSLNTFYGETQYF. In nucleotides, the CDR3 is TGCGCCAGCAGCTTGAACACCTTCTACGGGGAGACCCAGTACTTC.